What follows are 18 T cell receptor beta chains derived from one specimen sequenced in a study of T-cell reconstitution after alpha-beta-depleted transplantation in children. Construction of the TCRbeta library involved unique molecular identifiers. TCRdb fed the PCR reads into MiXCR, producing one record per CDR3 protein. This table holds approximately 97,000 distinct CDR3 sequences, under 7% found once. Source: PBMCs, mostly from graft donor cells, taken 60 days after TCRalphabeta/CD19-depleted stem cell transplant. These receptor sequences come from a female patient aged 2 to 10 who had a stem cell transplant for Fanconi anemia, so the T cells may come from the graft donor.

The sample holds a few counts of this clonotype. CDR3 nucleotide sequence: TGCGCCAGCAGCTTGGCCGTCCGCGGGGCCTACGAGCAGTACTTC. It yields the protein CASSLAVRGAYEQYF. The chain recombines TRBV5-1 with TRBJ2-7; the D gene is possibly TRBD2 (6 bases). The ends were cut back, 0 bases at V and 2 bases at J, with 12 bases in the middle. The CDR3 runs to 15 residues. Germline values: CDR1 SGHRS, CDR2 YFSETQ. Together with reference TRBV5-1 and TRBJ2-7, the CDR3 gives the full variable domain: KAGVTQTPRYLIKTRGQQVTLSCSPISGHRSVSWYQQTPGQGLQFLFEYFSETQRNKGNFPGRFSGRQFSNSRSEMNVSTLELGDSALYLCASSLAVRGAYEQYFGPGTRLTVT.

This clonotype was counted at least ten times. This sequence joins TRBV7-2 and TRBJ2-2, with D uncertain. From germline, CDR1 is SGHTA and CDR2 FQGNSA. V lost 1 base to trimming and J lost 4 bases, with 4 bases between them. The CDR3 extends over 13 amino acids. CDR3 DNA: TGTGCCAGCAGCTTAGGCAGCACCGGGGAGCTGTTTTTT. It specifies CASSLGSTGELFF.

The rearrangement joins TRBV19 to TRBJ1-2; D is uncertain. CDR1 LNHDA and CDR2 SQIVND come from the germline V gene (reference sequence). The CDR3 runs 13 residues. V shed 2 bases and J shed 4 bases, with 8 bases lying between them. CDR3 loop: CASSIPVTYGYTF. The CDR3 DNA is TGTGCCAGTAGTATACCCGTCACCTATGGCTACACCTTC.

This clonotype has a handful of counts. This rearrangement joins TRBV3-1 to TRBJ2-3, with D unclear. Trimming took 6 bases from V and 5 from J, leaving 6 bases between them. The CDR3 loop spans 11 amino acids. Per germline, CDR1 LGHDT and CDR2 YNNKEL (reference sequence). The CDR3 protein is CASRRGDTQYF. CDR3 nucleotides: TGTGCCAGCAGAAGAGGAGATACGCAGTATTTT.

This clonotype was detected a few times. The gene calls are TRBV20-1 and TRBJ1-4; possibly TRBD1 for D (6 bases). The CDR3 loop spans 13 amino acids. With 2 bases removed from V and 8 bases from J, the gap between germline ends came to 12 bases. CDR1 DFQATT and CDR2 SNEGSKA come from the germline V gene (reference sequence). CDR3: CSARPRQVEKLFF. The DNA of the CDR3 is TGCAGTGCTAGACCCAGACAGGTGGAAAAACTGTTTTTT.

In its sample, this clonotype was seen many times. The chain uses TRBV4-2 and TRBJ2-2; the D gene is possibly TRBD1 (8 bases). CDR1 is LGHNA, CDR2 YNFKEQ, per germline. The length of the CDR3 is 16 residues. The V gene lost 5 bases and the J gene lost 3 bases, with 16 bases spanning the gap. The CDR3 sequence is CASSGRTGRDTGELFF. The CDR3, as DNA: TGTGCCAGCAGCGGACGGACAGGGAGGGACACCGGGGAGCTGTTTTTT.

The sample holds many counts of this clonotype. The chain has TRBV15 and TRBJ2-1; D is ambiguous. Germline lookup yields CDR1 LNHNV and CDR2 YYDKDF (reference sequence). The CDR3 covers 15 residues. The ends were cut back, 3 bases at V and 4 bases at J, with 13 bases in the middle. As DNA, the CDR3 is TGTGCCACCAGCAGCAACGAAGTCCCTTACAATGAGCAGTTCTTC. Translated, it gives CATSSNEVPYNEQFF.

This clonotype was observed at least ten times. The chain recombines TRBV12-3 or TRBV12-4 with TRBJ2-2; 12 bases line up with TRBD2. The trim removed 7 bases at V and 3 bases at J, leaving 9 bases unmatched. This CDR3 region has 17 residues. CDR3 DNA sequence: TGTGCCAGCACCCCACTAGCGGGGGGACTTCACACCGGGGAGCTGTTTTTT. It translates to CASTPLAGGLHTGELFF.

This clonotype has ten or more counts. The J gene is TRBJ2-7, the V gene TRBV5-1; D might be TRBD1 (5 bases). V lost 0 bases, J lost 3 bases, and 10 bases lay in between. Germline lookup yields CDR1 SGHRS and CDR2 YFSETQ. This CDR3 has 14 residues. CDR3 loop: CASSLGQRLYEQYF. The CDR3 DNA sequence: TGCGCCAGCAGCTTGGGACAGCGCCTCTACGAGCAGTACTTC. Full variable domain (outside the CDR3, taken from reference TRBV5-1 and TRBJ2-7): KAGVTQTPRYLIKTRGQQVTLSCSPISGHRSVSWYQQTPGQGLQFLFEYFSETQRNKGNFPGRFSGRQFSNSRSEMNVSTLELGDSALYLCASSLGQRLYEQYFGPGTRLTVT.

This clonotype was seen ten or more times. The rearrangement links TRBV7-2 to TRBJ2-7; 8 nucleotides agree with TRBD2. The CDR3 loop spans 14 amino acids. The V gene's germline CDR1 is SGHTA and CDR2 FQGNSA. V shed 1 base and J 6 bases; nucleotides not matched to a gene: 5. CDR3 region: CASSLDRLAPEQYF. In nucleotides, the CDR3 is TGTGCCAGCAGCTTAGATCGACTAGCGCCCGAGCAGTACTTC.

At least ten counts were recorded for this clonotype. The rearrangement joins TRBV12-3 or TRBV12-4 to TRBJ2-4; no clear D gene. V lost 11 bases to trimming and J lost 1 base, with 12 bases between them. The length of the CDR3 is 13 residues. CDR3 bases: TGTGCCCATGGGTCCCCGGCCAAAAACATTCAGTACTTC. Translated: CAHGSPAKNIQYF.

This chain uses TRBV5-1 with TRBJ2-5; possible D gene TRBD2, 6 bases. Germline loops: CDR1 SGHRS, CDR2 YFSETQ. Trimming left V 0 bases short and J 3 bases short, with 15 bases between. The CDR3 has 16 amino acids. The CDR3 DNA follows: TGCGCCAGCAGCTTGGGCAGCCGGGGGTTGGAAGAGACCCAGTACTTC. Translating gives CASSLGSRGLEETQYF.

This clonotype has at least ten counts. V usage is TRBV12-3 or TRBV12-4 and J usage is TRBJ2-7; 11 bases align to TRBD1. V was pared by 5 bases and J by 7 bases, with 7 bases of the junction left unmatched. The CDR3 sequence is 14 residues long. The CDR3 DNA reads as TGTGCCAGCAGTATTGGACAGGGGGCAGAAGAGCAGTACTTC. Translated, it gives CASSIGQGAEEQYF.

The V call is TRBV5-1, the J call TRBJ2-7, with 7 bases matching TRBD2. The CDR3 runs to 15 residues. Germline lookup yields CDR1 SGHRS and CDR2 YFSETQ. Losses at the gene ends were 0 bases for V and 0 bases for J; bases not matched to a gene: 3. The CDR3 spells CASSLGRTSSYEQYF. The CDR3 DNA reads TGCGCCAGCAGCTTGGGCAGGACTAGCTCCTACGAGCAGTACTTC. Full variable domain (outside the CDR3, taken from reference TRBV5-1 and TRBJ2-7): KAGVTQTPRYLIKTRGQQVTLSCSPISGHRSVSWYQQTPGQGLQFLFEYFSETQRNKGNFPGRFSGRQFSNSRSEMNVSTLELGDSALYLCASSLGRTSSYEQYFGPGTRLTVT.

This clonotype was recorded many times. The chain is built from TRBV12-3 or TRBV12-4 and TRBJ2-3; no firm D call. V was shortened by 3 bases and J by 2 bases, with 9 bases between the two germline ends. This CDR3 comprises 14 residues. The CDR3 DNA is TGTGCCAGCAGTTTTTCCCGGTCCACAGATACGCAGTATTTT. Translation: CASSFSRSTDTQYF.

Many counts were recorded for this clonotype. The J gene is TRBJ1-2, the V gene TRBV5-1; D not resolved. V dropped 1 base and J dropped 3 bases, with 7 bases sitting between them. The CDR3 extends over 13 amino acids. From germline, CDR1 is SGHRS and CDR2 YFSETQ. The chain's CDR3 is CASSLQDDYGYTF. The CDR3 DNA is TGCGCCAGCAGCTTGCAGGATGACTATGGCTACACCTTC.

In this sample, this clonotype turned up many times. The chain is built from TRBV20-1 and TRBJ2-7; 8 bases map to TRBD2. Germline-derived CDR1 and CDR2 are DFQATT and SNEGSKA (reference sequence). Trimming removed 2 bases from V and 3 bases from J; junction bases left unmatched: 15. The length of the CDR3 is 17 residues. The CDR3 nucleotides read TGCAGTGCTAGATCCCTCGGGTCCGGACTAGCCCTCTACGAGCAGTACTTC. Translated, it gives CSARSLGSGLALYEQYF.

In this sample, this clonotype turned up many times. The chain has TRBV12-3 or TRBV12-4 and TRBJ2-5; 8 bases are a match to TRBD1. The V and J ends lost 6 bases and 4 bases, in that order; junction bases with no gene match: 10. The CDR3 contains 15 residues. The CDR3 region has the DNA TGTGCCAGCAGCCCCCAGGGGGCGCGGAGAGAGACCCAGTACTTC. It translates to CASSPQGARRETQYF.